This TCR beta chain was sequenced during a study of control samples from healthy donors and cancer patients. Sequencing used immunoSEQ multiplex PCR; TCRdb keeps in-frame clones, though not all of them. This table has 65,000 to 90,000 clones, about 94% appearing once. The V and J ends lost 5 bases and 1 base respectively, with 11 bases between them. CDR3 length: 15 amino acids. The germline V gene has CDR1 SEHNR and CDR2 FQNEAQ (reference sequence). The chain joins TRBV7-9 to TRBJ2-2; TRBD1 might be the D (6 bases). Sequencing used blood. The TCR sequence derives from a woman under 40 in good health. The CDR3 DNA follows: TGTGCCAGCAGCCACAGGGCTGAGAACACCGGGGAGCTGTTTTTT. As protein: CASSHRAENTGELFF. The full variable domain, completed using reference TRBV7-9 and TRBJ2-2, is DTGVSQNPRHKITKRGQNVTFRCDPISEHNRLYWYRQTLGQGPEFLTYFQNEAQLEKSRLLSDRFSAERPKGSFSTLEIQRTEQGDSAMYLCASSHRAENTGELFFGEGSRLTVL.